Listed here are 20 T cell receptor beta chains from one sample, sequenced in a study of blood T cell repertoires in COVID-19. TCRdb's copy holds only in-frame clones and misses some; the assay was immunoSEQ multiplex PCR. The repertoire holds about 120,000 clones, with 90% as singletons. Specimen: peripheral blood. Every receptor here comes from a man aged 45-65 years with active COVID-19.

The chain is built from TRBV6-5 and TRBJ1-3; D possibly corresponds to TRBD1 (6 bases). The V gene lost 3 bases and the J gene lost 4 bases, with 13 bases spanning the gap. Germline lookup yields CDR1 MNHEY and CDR2 SVGAGI. The CDR3 spans 15 residues. CDR3 residues: CASSYMGARGNTIYF. The CDR3 coding sequence is TGTGCCAGCAGTTATATGGGGGCTCGGGGAAACACCATATATTTT.

The chain couples TRBV7-2 to TRBJ1-1; D is ambiguous. Germline V gives CDR1 SGHTA, CDR2 FQGNSA. This CDR3 region has 13 residues. V lost 3 bases, J lost 9 bases, and 14 bases lay in between. The CDR3 here is CASSFGLKAQAFF. The DNA for the CDR3 is TGTGCCAGCAGCTTCGGACTGAAGGCACAAGCTTTCTTT.

This sequence joins TRBV27 and TRBJ2-7; 10 nucleotides line up with TRBD1. With V trimmed by 4 bases and J by 3 bases, 9 bases remained unmatched. Germline CDR1 reads MNHEY; CDR2 reads SMNVEV (reference sequence). The CDR3 length is 16 residues. The CDR3 reads CASSWYLRDRGYEQYV. The CDR3 DNA reads TGTGCCAGCAGTTGGTACCTCCGGGACAGGGGCTACGAGCAGTACGTC.

V usage is TRBV6-1 and J usage is TRBJ1-2; tentatively, D is TRBD1 (6 bases). CDR1 and CDR2 (germline): MNHNS, SASEGT. V shed 1 base and J shed 8 bases, with 17 bases lying between them. The CDR3 spans 15 residues. DNA for the CDR3: TGTGCCAGCAGTGAAGGGGGGCCCCTATTGGAAGGCTACACCTTC. Its translation: CASSEGGPLLEGYTF.

CDR3 in DNA: TGTGCCAGCAGCGGCCGGACTAGCGGGGGGAGTTACACCGGGGAGCTGTTTTTT. Protein product: CASSGRTSGGSYTGELFF. The chain combines TRBV9 with TRBJ2-2, with TRBD2 identical over 14 bases. J lost 3 bases, V lost 3 bases, and 7 bases had no gene match. Germline V gene lookup returns CDR1 SGDLS and CDR2 YYNGEE. The CDR3 extends over 18 amino acids.

Only one count was recorded for this clone. The chain is built from TRBV6-5 and TRBJ1-2; a weak D match, TRBD1 (6 bases). The germline CDR1 and CDR2 sequences are MNHEY and SVGAGI. The CDR3 consists of 14 residues. Trimming shortened V by 5 bases and J by 0 bases, and 10 bases separated the two germline ends. CDR3 residues: CASSRTAPNYGYTF. The CDR3 DNA reads as TGTGCCAGCAGTCGGACAGCCCCTAACTATGGCTACACCTTC.

Details on this clone: Distinct nucleotide sequences in the sample also encode this CDR3. CDR3 nucleotide sequence: TGTGCCAGCTCACCCTTAGCGGGGGACCAAGAGACCCAGTACTTC. Protein sequence: CASSPLAGDQETQYF. This chain uses TRBV18 with TRBJ2-5; 9 bases align to TRBD2. After removal of 3 bases from V and 0 bases from J, the junction contained 2 bases not matched to a gene. Per the germline V gene, CDR1 is KGHSH and CDR2 is LQKENI. The CDR3 covers 15 residues. The entire variable domain, with the rest obtained from reference TRBV18 and TRBJ2-5, is as follows: NAGVMQNPRHLVRRRGQEARLRCSPMKGHSHVYWYRQLPEEGLKFMVYLQKENIIDESGMPKERFSAEFPKEGPSILRIQQVVRGDSAAYFCASSPLAGDQETQYFGPGTRLLVL.

The chain uses TRBV19 and TRBJ2-1; the match to TRBD2 covers 14 bases. J lost 6 bases, V lost 10 bases, and 8 bases had no gene match. CDR3 length: 15 amino acids. The germline V gene encodes CDR1 LNHDA and CDR2 SQIVND (reference sequence). In DNA, the CDR3 is TGTGCCACCATGAGGACTAGCGGGAGGAGCAATGAGCAGTTCTTC. It specifies CATMRTSGRSNEQFF. Drawing the rest from reference TRBV19 and TRBJ2-1, the complete variable domain is DGGITQSPKYLFRKEGQNVTLSCEQNLNHDAMYWYRQDPGQGLRLIYYSQIVNDFQKGDIAEGYSVSREKKESFPLTVTSAQKNPTAFYLCATMRTSGRSNEQFFGPGTRLTVL.

This rearrangement joins TRBV12-2 to TRBJ2-5; TRBD1, the D gene given by the table, was not confirmed from the DNA. TRBV12-2 has pseudogene status. The CDR3 contains 16 residues. DNA of the CDR3: TGTGCAAGTCGCCTGAGTAGGGGCCAAGGGCAAGAGACCCAGTACTTC. Protein sequence: CASRLSRGQGQETQYF.

The genes are TRBV10-2 and TRBJ2-5; 11 bases are shared with TRBD2. Germline loops: CDR1 WSHSY, CDR2 SAAADI. Losses at the gene ends were 8 bases for V and 5 bases for J; bases not matched to a gene: 7. The CDR3 length is 14 residues. DNA of the CDR3: TGCGCCAGCCGACTAGCGGGAAGAAAGGAGACCCAGTACTTC. Translated: CASRLAGRKETQYF.

V is TRBV19 and J is TRBJ1-2; D possibly corresponds to TRBD1 (5 bases). V lost 7 bases and J 0 bases, leaving 18 bases between the germline ends. There are 16 residues in the CDR3. Germline V gene lookup returns CDR1 LNHDA and CDR2 SQIVND (reference sequence). CDR3 in DNA: TGTGCCAGTACCGAAGGGGCAGGTCGAGCTAACTATGGCTACACCTTC. Translated, it gives CASTEGAGRANYGYTF.

V gene TRBV5-1 combines with J gene TRBJ2-2; 9 nucleotides agree with TRBD1. V gave up 4 bases and J gave up 4 bases; unmatched junction bases: 8. The germline V gene encodes CDR1 SGHRS and CDR2 YFSETQ. This CDR3 is built from 16 residues. The CDR3 DNA reads TGCGCCAGCAGCGCCATTCCGGGACAGGGCACCGGGGAGCTGTTTTTT. This encodes CASSAIPGQGTGELFF.

The V gene is TRBV5-8, the J gene TRBJ1-3; 7 bases fit TRBD1. The CDR3 runs to 16 residues. The germline gives CDR1 SGHTS, CDR2 YDEGEE. V lost 0 bases and J lost 4; bases outside the gene matches: 7. This CDR3 is CASSLGQGTGGNTIYF. CDR3 in DNA: TGTGCCAGCAGCTTGGGACAGGGAACGGGCGGAAACACCATATATTTT.

V gene TRBV5-5 combines with J gene TRBJ2-1; D remains ambiguous. The CDR3 is made up of 14 amino acids. Per the germline V gene, CDR1 is SGHKS and CDR2 is YYEKEE (reference sequence). Trimming left V 4 bases short and J 2 bases short, with 10 bases between. The CDR3 reads CASSLDFTYNEQFF. For the CDR3, the DNA is TGTGCCAGCAGCCTTGACTTCACCTACAATGAGCAGTTCTTC.

This sequence joins TRBV6-5 and TRBJ2-3; the D gene is possibly TRBD1 (5 bases). The germline CDR1 and CDR2 sequences are MNHEY and SVGAGI. This CDR3 is 14 amino acids long. Trimming removed 4 bases at V and 3 bases at J, with 11 bases between. In DNA, the CDR3 is TGTGCCAGCAGTTTCGGTAGACAGACAGATACGCAGTATTTT. Encoded protein: CASSFGRQTDTQYF.

The chain carries TRBV6-5 and TRBJ1-5; TRBD1 agrees at 8 bases. Looked up from germline, CDR1 is MNHEY and CDR2 is SVGAGI. This CDR3 is 15 amino acids long. Unmatched junction bases numbered 8, after V lost 6 bases and J lost 4 bases. This chain's CDR3 is CASRPDRVRNQPQHF. CDR3 nucleotides: TGTGCCAGCAGACCGGACAGGGTTCGGAATCAGCCCCAGCATTTT.

The rearrangement joins TRBV6-5 to TRBJ2-3; the D gene is possibly TRBD2 (5 bases). Germline loops: CDR1 MNHEY, CDR2 SVGAGI. Trimming took off 6 bases at V and 0 bases at J, with 13 bases between the two ends. This CDR3 comprises 15 residues. The CDR3 reads CASRNRGASTDTQYF. The CDR3 DNA follows: TGTGCCAGCAGGAACCGGGGAGCTAGCACAGATACGCAGTATTTT.

The rearrangement joins TRBV3-1 (or the pseudogene TRBV3-2) to TRBJ1-6; D is unclear. V lost 2 bases and J 8 bases, leaving 4 bases between the germline ends. The CDR3 contains 12 residues. Germline CDR1 reads LGHDT; CDR2 reads YNNKEL (reference sequence). CDR3 sequence reads: CASSQIDSPLHF. CDR3 sequence (DNA): TGTGCCAGCAGCCAAATCGATTCACCCCTCCACTTT.

The rearrangement links TRBV6-1 to TRBJ1-5, with 12 nucleotides matching TRBD1. The V and J ends lost 0 bases and 11 bases, in that order; junction bases with no gene match: 8. This CDR3 has 16 amino acids. Germline-derived CDR1 and CDR2 are MNHNS and SASEGT. The CDR3 is CASSEAMGQGAEAQHF. The CDR3 nucleotides read TGTGCCAGCAGTGAAGCGATGGGACAGGGGGCTGAGGCCCAGCATTTT.

The J gene is TRBJ1-2, the V gene TRBV5-4; no clear D. Germline CDR1 and CDR2: SGHNT and YYREEE (reference sequence). V was clipped by 4 bases and J by 0 bases, with 10 bases between them. The CDR3 loop spans 14 amino acids. The CDR3 DNA sequence: TGTGCCAGCAGCCCAAACCTAGCTAACTATGGCTACACCTTC. Translation: CASSPNLANYGYTF. Full variable domain (rest looked up from reference TRBV5-4 and TRBJ1-2): ETGVTQSPTHLIKTRGQQVTLRCSSQSGHNTVSWYQQALGQGPQFIFQYYREEENGRGNFPPRFSGLQFPNYSSELNVNALELDDSALYLCASSPNLANYGYTFGSGTRLTVV.